Sequencing of this T cell receptor (beta chain) was carried out in a study of cytomegalovirus exposure and HLA in healthy donors. The CDR3 extends over 14 amino acids. The germline V gene has CDR1 MNHNS and CDR2 SASEGT. V shed 6 bases, J shed 2 bases, and the junction held 5 bases outside the gene matches. 13 Jbeta primers and 60 Vbeta primers were used for the PCR. Produced via immunoSEQ multiplex PCR; TCRdb's table is partial and in-frame only. The sample shows some 200,000 clones, under 70% of them seen only once. The chain uses TRBV6-1 and TRBJ2-7; 9 bases are shared with TRBD1. The clonotype comes from a man in his forties in good health and CMV-seropositive. Sequenced input: PBMCs. The CDR3 is CASSPGQGTYEQYF. The CDR3 region has the DNA TGTGCCAGCAGCCCCGGACAGGGGACCTACGAGCAGTACTTC.